A single sample is the source of the 32 T cell receptor beta chains below, sequenced in a study of radiotherapy plus CTLA-4 blockade in lung cancer. The repertoire was sequenced with immunoSEQ multiplex PCR; TCRdb's copy has only in-frame clones and lacks some. The repertoire has roughly 120,000 clones, just under 80% of them found once; the top ten carry roughly 5.2%. The sample consisted of peripheral blood, taken from a patient treated with radiotherapy plus ipilimumab. These TCRs come from a human donor with non-small cell lung cancer who had a partial response to radiotherapy plus ipilimumab.

The chain couples TRBV7-9 to TRBJ1-2; 9 bases are shared with TRBD1. Germline CDR1 and CDR2: SEHNR and FQNEAQ (reference sequence). This CDR3 is built from 16 residues. The trim removed 2 bases at V and 6 bases at J, leaving 10 bases unmatched. The CDR3 loop is CASSLNPGQGSDGYTF. CDR3 nucleotide sequence: TGTGCCAGCAGCTTAAACCCGGGACAGGGAAGTGATGGCTACACCTTC.

This clone was seen more than once but under ten times. In DNA form, the CDR3 reads TGTGCCTGGAGTGAGGGGAACTATGGCTACACCTTC. Protein sequence: CAWSEGNYGYTF. The V call is TRBV30, the J call TRBJ1-2, with D possibly matching TRBD1 (5 bases). Trimming removed 1 base from V and 2 bases from J, with 5 bases in between. The CDR3 sequence is 12 residues long. Germline loops: CDR1 GTSNPN, CDR2 SVGIG (reference sequence). The full variable domain, completed using reference TRBV30 and TRBJ1-2, is SQTIHQWPATLVQPVGSPLSLECTVEGTSNPNLYWYRQAAGRGLQLLFYSVGIGQISSEVPQNLSASRPQDRQFILSSKKLLLSDSGFYLCAWSEGNYGYTFGSGTRLTVV.

The chain joins TRBV28 to TRBJ1-5; TRBD1 might be the D (6 bases). The CDR3 totals 15 residues. CDR1 and CDR2 from the germline V gene are MDHEN and SYDVKM. V was cut by 7 bases and J by 2 bases, with 15 bases left in between. The CDR3 DNA follows: TGTGCCAGCATCGCGAGGGACACGGGCAATCAGCCCCAGCATTTT. As protein: CASIARDTGNQPQHF.

The chain has TRBV6-1 and TRBJ2-7, with a tentative D call TRBD2 (7 bases). Germline lookup yields CDR1 MNHNS and CDR2 SASEGT. Deletions cut 4 bases from V and 4 bases from J, with 23 bases between. The CDR3 consists of 17 residues. The CDR3 sequence is CASSAGGQLSGAYEQYF. The CDR3 coding sequence is TGTGCCAGCAGTGCCGGCGGACAGCTCAGCGGGGCTTACGAGCAGTACTTC.

This clone showed up just a few times. The J gene is TRBJ1-5, the V gene TRBV19; 7 bases align to TRBD1. Germline loops: CDR1 LNHDA, CDR2 SQIVND (reference sequence). The trim removed 4 bases at V and 7 bases at J, leaving 7 bases unmatched. The CDR3 spans 14 residues. DNA for the CDR3: TGTGCCAGTAGTACCCCAGGGGGAGGCCAGCCCCAGCATTTT. Protein sequence: CASSTPGGGQPQHF.

The rearrangement uses TRBV6-1 and TRBJ2-2, with D possibly matching TRBD1 (6 bases). The CDR3 length is 14 residues. Trimming stripped 4 bases from V and 6 bases from J, with 12 bases between. In germline, CDR1 is MNHNS, CDR2 SASEGT. CDR3 loop: CASSAQGIAGELFF. DNA for the CDR3: TGTGCCAGCAGTGCTCAGGGGATCGCCGGGGAGCTGTTTTTT.

This chain uses TRBV5-1 with TRBJ1-1, with unresolved D. V dropped 3 bases and J dropped 8 bases, with 17 bases sitting between them. Looked up from germline, CDR1 is SGHRS and CDR2 is YFSETQ. The CDR3 sequence is 14 residues long. The CDR3 loop is CASSSVDWSAEAFF. In nucleotides, the CDR3 is TGCGCCAGCAGCTCTGTGGACTGGAGCGCGGAAGCTTTCTTT.

This sequence joins TRBV7-3 and TRBJ2-3; D is perhaps TRBD2 (5 bases). CDR3 length equals 15 residues. V lost 5 bases and J lost 0, with 12 bases in between. The germline gives CDR1 SGHTA, CDR2 FQGTGA. Written as DNA, the CDR3 is TGTGCCAGCAGCCCGGAGAGGACTAGCACAGATACGCAGTATTTT. Protein: CASSPERTSTDTQYF.

V and J are TRBV2 and TRBJ1-5; TRBD1 is a possible D gene (6 bases). Trimming removed 8 bases at V and 3 bases at J, with 17 bases between. Germline values: CDR1 SNHLY, CDR2 FYNNEI. The CDR3 spans 15 residues. This CDR3 reads CASQEGGGYNQPQHF. Written as DNA, the CDR3 is TGTGCCAGCCAAGAAGGGGGGGGTTACAATCAGCCCCAGCATTTT.

CDR3 in DNA: TGCGCCAGCAGCCTGTATCAGGACCCGGGAGATGGCTACACCTTC. Protein sequence: CASSLYQDPGDGYTF. The J gene is TRBJ1-2, the V gene TRBV4-3; unclear D gene. The germline V gene has CDR1 LGHNA and CDR2 YSLEER. The germline V and J ends were trimmed by 4 bases and 6 bases, with 18 bases remaining between them. This CDR3 is built from 15 residues.

The chain links TRBV27 to TRBJ2-1; 12 nucleotides match TRBD2. The germline CDR1 and CDR2 sequences are MNHEY and SMNVEV (reference sequence). The CDR3 consists of 16 residues. V dropped 7 bases and J dropped 6; count of bases not matched to a gene: 10. The CDR3: CASNPHASGRANEQFF. CDR3 nucleotide sequence: TGTGCCAGCAATCCCCACGCTAGCGGGAGGGCCAATGAGCAGTTCTTC.

This chain joins TRBV2 and TRBJ2-1, with a possible D match to TRBD2 (5 bases). The V and J ends lost 10 bases and 3 bases respectively, with 16 bases between them. CDR1 is SNHLY, CDR2 FYNNEI, per germline. CDR3 length: 14 residues. The CDR3 bases are TGTGCCACTCAGGACCGCGGGTTCTACAATGAGCAGTTCTTC. Translation: CATQDRGFYNEQFF.

This clone was seen only once. The chain combines TRBV7-9 with TRBJ1-2; possibly TRBD1 for D (6 bases). The V gene lost 7 bases and the J gene lost 2 bases, with 14 bases spanning the gap. Per germline, CDR1 SEHNR and CDR2 FQNEAQ (reference sequence). The CDR3 has 14 amino acids. CDR3 nucleotides: TGTGCCAGCAACAAGATCGACAGGAACTATGGCTACACCTTC. Translation gives CASNKIDRNYGYTF.

The chain has TRBV7-6 and TRBJ2-1; weak D call: TRBD1 (6 bases). The CDR3 has 17 amino acids. Germline V gene data show CDR1 as SGHVS and CDR2 as FNYEAQ. Trimming removed 2 bases at V and 3 bases at J, with 17 bases between. The CDR3, as DNA: TGTGCCAGCAGCTTAAGAAGGCGGGCAGGGGTCTACAATGAGCAGTTCTTC. Protein: CASSLRRRAGVYNEQFF.

J is TRBJ2-1 and V is TRBV5-4, with a possible D match to TRBD2 (6 bases). The CDR3 sequence is 14 residues long. The germline V and J ends were trimmed by 6 bases and 9 bases, with 19 bases remaining between them. CDR1 is SGHNT, CDR2 YYREEE, per germline (reference sequence). The CDR3 DNA is TGTGCCAGCACCACGGACAACGGGAGAGGTGAGCAGTTCTTC. Translating it yields CASTTDNGRGEQFF.

The rearrangement uses TRBV28 and TRBJ2-7; 9 positions match TRBD1. Germline V gene lookup returns CDR1 MDHEN and CDR2 SYDVKM. V lost 3 bases, J lost 7 bases, and 16 bases stayed unmatched. The CDR3 length is 17 residues. In nucleotides, the CDR3 is TGTGCCAGCAGTTTCGAGGCGAGGACAGGGGTTCGTCGGGAGCAGTACTTC. Residues: CASSFEARTGVRREQYF.

In its sample, this clone was seen a few times. The chain has TRBV6-6 and TRBJ2-2; D may be TRBD2 (6 bases). CDR1 is MNHNY and CDR2 is SVGAGI in the germline V gene (reference sequence). The CDR3 contains 12 residues. CDR3 amino acids: CAGQGLTGELFF. CDR3 nucleotides: TGTGCGGGGCAGGGACTTACCGGGGAGCTGTTTTTT.

V is TRBV28 and J is TRBJ1-4; the match to TRBD1 covers 7 bases. The V gene's germline CDR1 is MDHEN and CDR2 SYDVKM. The length of the CDR3 is 14 residues. V dropped 6 bases and J dropped 5; count of bases not matched to a gene: 6. CDR3 sequence reads: CASSTGTVNEKLFF. As DNA, the CDR3 is TGTGCCAGCAGCACCGGGACAGTCAATGAAAAACTGTTTTTT.

This clone has a single count. The chain couples TRBV9 to TRBJ2-3, with 10 bases aligning to TRBD2. Trimming cost V 1 base and J 0 bases; bases outside gene matches: 5. CDR3 size: 17 residues. Germline CDR1 reads SGDLS; CDR2 reads YYNGEE. The CDR3 DNA reads TGTGCCAGCAGCGTAACCAGCGGGGGGGCTAGCACAGATACGCAGTATTTT. This sequence encodes CASSVTSGGASTDTQYF.

This clone showed up just once. The chain combines TRBV18 with TRBJ2-1; 7 nucleotides align to TRBD2. The CDR3 runs 17 residues. Per the germline V gene, CDR1 is KGHSH and CDR2 is LQKENI. The junction had 7 bases not matched to a gene; V was cut back by 2 bases and J by 0 bases. The CDR3 reads CASSPGGGPGSYNEQFF. The CDR3 nucleotides are TGTGCCAGCTCACCAGGGGGAGGGCCTGGCTCCTACAATGAGCAGTTCTTC.

The chain combines TRBV7-2 with TRBJ1-3; D may be TRBD1 (6 bases). The ends were cut back, 3 bases at V and 0 bases at J, with 15 bases in the middle. The length of the CDR3 is 17 residues. Germline CDR1 and CDR2: SGHTA and FQGNSA. This CDR3 is CASSLGQGGSSGNTIYF. The CDR3 coding sequence is TGTGCCAGCAGCTTGGGACAAGGGGGAAGCTCTGGAAACACCATATATTTT.

J is TRBJ1-1 and V is TRBV6-1, with TRBD1 matching over 11 bases. Trimming at V came to 4 bases and at J to 4 bases, leaving 11 bases not matched to a gene. Germline V gives CDR1 MNHNS, CDR2 SASEGT. This CDR3 is 17 amino acids long. The chain's CDR3 is CASSGGGTGGLSTEAFF. CDR3 DNA sequence: TGTGCCAGCAGTGGGGGAGGGACAGGGGGACTTAGCACTGAAGCTTTCTTT.

This clone was detected only a few times. The chain joins TRBV4-1 to TRBJ2-1; the match to TRBD2 covers 7 bases. Germline CDR1 and CDR2: MGHRA and YSYEKL. Trimming cost V 0 bases and J 15 bases; bases outside gene matches: 8. CDR3 size: 13 residues. This CDR3 is CASSQDSASGTFF. The CDR3 region has the DNA TGCGCCAGCAGCCAAGATTCGGCTAGCGGTACGTTCTTC.

This chain links TRBV5-1 with TRBJ2-2, with 9 bases lining up with TRBD1. Trimming removed 4 bases from V and 6 bases from J; junction bases left unmatched: 7. Germline-derived CDR1 and CDR2 are SGHRS and YFSETQ. CDR3 size: 15 residues. DNA for the CDR3: TGCGCCAGCAGCCCATGGACAGGGGAGGCCGGGGAGCTGTTTTTT. Residues: CASSPWTGEAGELFF. Complete variable domain (other parts from reference TRBV5-1 and TRBJ2-2): KAGVTQTPRYLIKTRGQQVTLSCSPISGHRSVSWYQQTPGQGLQFLFEYFSETQRNKGNFPGRFSGRQFSNSRSEMNVSTLELGDSALYLCASSPWTGEAGELFFGEGSRLTVL.

This clone has only a few counts. This rearrangement joins TRBV12-5 to TRBJ1-2; the D gene is possibly TRBD1 (5 bases). The length of the CDR3 is 13 residues. V was clipped by 7 bases and J by 1 base, with 10 bases between them. CDR1 and CDR2 from the germline V gene are LGHNT and FRNRAP. The DNA for the CDR3 is TGTGCTAGTGTCGACAGAGATAACTATGGCTACACCTTC. Its protein is CASVDRDNYGYTF.

The chain employs TRBV18 and TRBJ2-3; 11 bases match TRBD2. The ends lost 6 bases at V and 5 bases at J; junction bases unmatched: 4. The CDR3 covers 14 residues. CDR1 and CDR2 from the germline V gene are KGHSH and LQKENI. The CDR3 loop is CASSELAGEDTQYF. CDR3 nucleotides: TGTGCCAGCTCGGAACTAGCGGGAGAAGATACGCAGTATTTT.

The chain links TRBV29-1 to TRBJ2-3, with 8 bases lining up with TRBD2. Germline V CDR1 and CDR2: SQVTM, ANQGSEA. J gave up 2 bases and V 4 bases, and 5 bases lay outside the gene matches. The CDR3 spans 14 residues. This chain's CDR3 is CSVAPGGSTDTQYF. In nucleotides, the CDR3 is TGCAGCGTTGCGCCGGGAGGGTCCACAGATACGCAGTATTTT.

The sample holds one count of this clone. J is TRBJ2-5 and V is TRBV27; TRBD1 is a possible D gene (5 bases). CDR1 and CDR2 (germline): MNHEY, SMNVEV (reference sequence). This CDR3 comprises 14 residues. The V and J ends lost 8 bases and 4 bases respectively, with 17 bases between them. The DNA of the CDR3 is TGTGCCAGCTCCAACAGGTGGGGTGGAGAGACCCAGTACTTC. Its translation: CASSNRWGGETQYF.

The chain combines TRBV28 with TRBJ2-5; 8 nucleotides agree with TRBD1. Gene TRBJ2-7 matches the end of the DNA better, so the J call may be wrong. The germline gives CDR1 MDHEN, CDR2 SYDVKM. The CDR3 spans 15 residues. The CDR3 here is CASRIGTGRSYEQYF. CDR3 nucleotides: TGTGCCAGCAGAATCGGGACAGGCCGATCCTACGAGCAGTACTTC.

This chain links TRBV6-5 with TRBJ1-2, with 8 nucleotides matching TRBD1. J was trimmed by 8 bases and V by 0 bases; bases with no gene match: 8. CDR1 and CDR2 (germline): MNHEY, SVGAGI. CDR3 length: 15 amino acids. This chain's CDR3 is CASSYSSQGASGYTF. The CDR3 coding sequence is TGTGCCAGCAGTTACTCAAGCCAGGGGGCCTCAGGCTACACCTTC.

The V gene is TRBV18, the J gene TRBJ1-2; 7 bases map to TRBD1. V trimming: 5 bases; J trimming: 7 bases; junction bases outside the gene matches: 4. CDR1 is KGHSH, CDR2 LQKENI, per germline. The CDR3 extends over 12 amino acids. CDR3: CASSEGASGYTF. CDR3 nucleotide sequence: TGTGCCAGCTCAGAGGGGGCAAGTGGCTACACCTTC.

The V gene is TRBV5-1, the J gene TRBJ2-5; 12 bases line up with TRBD2. The CDR3 is made up of 15 amino acids. Germline CDR1 and CDR2: SGHRS and YFSETQ. V was clipped by 0 bases and J by 5 bases; unmatched bases: 2. CDR3 region: CASSLASGRGETQYF. The CDR3 DNA follows: TGCGCCAGCAGCTTGGCTAGCGGGAGGGGCGAGACCCAGTACTTC.